This passage covers 13 T cell receptor beta chains from one sample sequenced in a study of early T cells in non-severe SARS-CoV-2 infection. TCRdb ran MiXCR on the 5' RACE reads and lists one entry per CDR3 protein. Of roughly 80,000 distinct CDR3 sequences listed, about an eighth are singletons. The specimen was whole blood. These receptors came from an adult who was a healthcare worker with PCR-confirmed SARS-CoV-2 infection or an uninfected control (not recorded which).

This sequence joins TRBV19 and TRBJ2-7, with TRBD1 identical over 8 bases. The V and J ends lost 5 bases and 6 bases, in that order; junction bases with no gene match: 6. Germline lookup yields CDR1 LNHDA and CDR2 SQIVND (reference sequence). The CDR3 totals 13 residues. In DNA, the CDR3 is TGTGCCAGTAGTTTCGACAGGGGAGGCGAGCAGTACTTC. Residues: CASSFDRGGEQYF.

This clonotype was seen a few times. The chain employs TRBV10-1 and TRBJ1-1, with D maybe TRBD1 (5 bases). This CDR3 has 13 residues. The V gene's germline CDR1 is WNHNN and CDR2 SYGVQD (reference sequence). Trimming cost V 6 bases and J 6 bases, with 14 bases left between them. CDR3 protein: CASRREKGPEAFF. The CDR3 coding sequence is TGCGCCAGCAGGAGGGAGAAGGGGCCTGAAGCTTTCTTT.

This clonotype has a count of ten or more. The chain is built from TRBV5-1 and TRBJ2-7, with TRBD1 as a possible D gene (6 bases). This CDR3 spans 13 amino acids. Trimming cost V 2 bases and J 3 bases, with 9 bases left between them. The germline gives CDR1 SGHRS, CDR2 YFSETQ. The chain's CDR3 is CASSFPDSYEQYF. CDR3 DNA: TGCGCCAGCAGCTTTCCGGACAGCTACGAGCAGTACTTC.

This clonotype was found many times. The chain carries TRBV18 and TRBJ2-7, with D possibly being TRBD1 (6 bases). From germline, CDR1 is KGHSH and CDR2 LQKENI. The CDR3 covers 16 residues. Trimming left V 3 bases short and J 9 bases short, with 24 bases between. The CDR3 DNA reads TGTGCCAGCTCACCCACCCCAGGGGTGAAGGAGTTTGTGCAGTACTTC. This codes for CASSPTPGVKEFVQYF.

V and J are TRBV6-1 and TRBJ2-1, with 8 bases identical to TRBD2. Per the germline V gene, CDR1 is MNHNS and CDR2 is SASEGT. With V trimmed by 6 bases and J by 9 bases, 10 bases remained unmatched. The CDR3 spans 14 residues. The CDR3 sequence: CASSAGLGVGEQFF. CDR3 bases: TGTGCCAGCAGCGCGGGACTAGGAGTTGGTGAGCAGTTCTTC.

The rearrangement links TRBV5-1 to TRBJ2-3; D ambiguous. V lost 0 bases and J 1 base, leaving 12 bases between the germline ends. Looked up from germline, CDR1 is SGHRS and CDR2 is YFSETQ. This CDR3 region has 16 residues. The CDR3 spells CASSLVVSARTDTQYF. The CDR3 DNA is TGCGCCAGCAGCTTGGTAGTCAGCGCGCGCACAGATACGCAGTATTTT. Complete variable domain (other parts from reference TRBV5-1 and TRBJ2-3): KAGVTQTPRYLIKTRGQQVTLSCSPISGHRSVSWYQQTPGQGLQFLFEYFSETQRNKGNFPGRFSGRQFSNSRSEMNVSTLELGDSALYLCASSLVVSARTDTQYFGPGTRLTVL.

This rearrangement joins TRBV29-1 to TRBJ1-1, with 8 positions matching TRBD1. Germline CDR1 SQVTM, CDR2 ANQGSEA. With V trimmed by 8 bases and J by 7 bases, 3 bases remained unmatched. This CDR3 spans 10 amino acids. The CDR3 loop is CSTDRGEAFF. The CDR3 region has the DNA TGCAGCACCGACAGGGGTGAAGCTTTCTTT.

The chain couples TRBV19 to TRBJ1-2; D gene ambiguous. The V end lost 6 bases, the J end lost 3 bases, and 17 bases lay between the germline ends. Per germline, CDR1 LNHDA and CDR2 SQIVND (reference sequence). The CDR3 sequence is 15 residues long. The chain's CDR3 is CASRVTTGGDYGYTF. In DNA form, the CDR3 reads TGTGCCAGTAGAGTGACTACGGGCGGCGACTATGGCTACACCTTC.

The chain recombines TRBV19 with TRBJ1-2; no firm D call. CDR1 and CDR2 (germline): LNHDA, SQIVND (reference sequence). This CDR3 has 14 residues. Trimming pared 8 bases from V and 2 bases from J, leaving 15 bases between. The CDR3: CASAPGYENYGYTF. DNA for the CDR3: TGTGCCAGTGCCCCGGGGTACGAAAACTATGGCTACACCTTC.

This clonotype was counted a few times. The chain combines TRBV29-1 with TRBJ1-2; possibly TRBD1 for D (5 bases). Germline V gene sequence: CDR1 SQVTM, CDR2 ANQGSEA. The CDR3 has 12 amino acids. V lost 4 bases, J lost 2 bases, and 8 bases lay in between. In DNA, the CDR3 is TGCAGCGTTGGACAGACAAACTATGGCTACACCTTC. Translation: CSVGQTNYGYTF.

This clonotype was counted a few times. The CDR3 spells CASSLGQALLSDTQYF. CDR3 DNA: TGTGCCAGCAGCTTAGGACAGGCTTTGTTGTCAGATACGCAGTATTTT. The chain links TRBV7-3 to TRBJ2-3, with 7 bases fitting TRBD1. The CDR3 totals 16 residues. The trim removed 2 bases at V and 4 bases at J, leaving 9 bases unmatched. Looked up from germline, CDR1 is SGHTA and CDR2 is FQGTGA.

This chain connects TRBV6-6 to TRBJ2-3; D may be TRBD1 or TRBD2 (5 bases each). V shed 2 bases and J shed 2 bases, with 14 bases lying between them. CDR3 length: 16 amino acids. Germline values: CDR1 MNHNY, CDR2 SVGAGI (reference sequence). CDR3 sequence: CASSYRRDGPTDTQYF. The CDR3 bases are TGTGCCAGCAGTTACCGCCGGGACGGCCCCACAGATACGCAGTATTTT.

The chain employs TRBV7-8 and TRBJ1-5; D is undetermined. The CDR3 has 14 residues. Germline assignment: CDR1 SGHVS and CDR2 FQNEAQ. Deletions cut 5 bases from V and 2 bases from J, with 10 bases between. The DNA of the CDR3 is TGTGCCAGCAGCCCGTTCGGTGGCAATCAGCCCCAGCATTTT. Protein product: CASSPFGGNQPQHF.